This T cell receptor beta chain was identified in a study of OX40 agonist ivuxolimab in advanced cancers. CDR3 length: 14 amino acids. Looked up from germline, CDR1 is SGHKS and CDR2 is YYEKEE (reference sequence). J lost 4 bases, V lost 6 bases, and 5 bases had no gene match. Clones were read by immunoSEQ multiplex PCR, and TCRdb kept only the in-frame ones, dropping some. The sample consists of some 69,000 clones, about 86% of them appearing once. This clonotype was sampled from an adult with an advanced solid tumor such as melanoma, head and neck, liver or kidney cancer. The gene calls are TRBV5-5 and TRBJ2-5; 11 bases match TRBD1. The sample was CD4+ or CD8+ T cells sorted from blood, taken in a trial of the OX40 agonist ivuxolimab. CDR3 in amino acids: CASTPGTGGETQYF. The DNA for the CDR3 is TGTGCCAGCACCCCCGGGACAGGGGGAGAGACCCAGTACTTC.